The TCR beta chain described here comes from a study of identifying expanded T cells in peripheral blood. Only in-frame clones appear in the TCRdb table, and some are missing; sequencing was by immunoSEQ multiplex PCR. The data show about 58,000 clones, roughly 87% seen once. Note on this clone: Antigen: not known.

The CDR3 totals 15 residues. Losses at the gene ends were 5 bases for V and 3 bases for J; bases not matched to a gene: 4. Germline V CDR1 and CDR2: SGHNT, YYREEE (reference sequence). General study results and limits: Technical replicates showed roughly 1.2 changed clones; approximately 2 weeks about 16.4; four weeks 19. Variance in clone template counts between roughly 2-week samples significantly increased with total template count across all healthy donors.

The receptor's source is a person aged 18-70 years in good health. Input material: blood. This chain links TRBV5-4 with TRBJ2-2, with 10 bases lining up with TRBD1. The CDR3: CASRQGTGDTGELFF. The DNA for the CDR3 is TGTGCCAGCAGACAGGGGACAGGGGACACCGGGGAGCTGTTTTTT.